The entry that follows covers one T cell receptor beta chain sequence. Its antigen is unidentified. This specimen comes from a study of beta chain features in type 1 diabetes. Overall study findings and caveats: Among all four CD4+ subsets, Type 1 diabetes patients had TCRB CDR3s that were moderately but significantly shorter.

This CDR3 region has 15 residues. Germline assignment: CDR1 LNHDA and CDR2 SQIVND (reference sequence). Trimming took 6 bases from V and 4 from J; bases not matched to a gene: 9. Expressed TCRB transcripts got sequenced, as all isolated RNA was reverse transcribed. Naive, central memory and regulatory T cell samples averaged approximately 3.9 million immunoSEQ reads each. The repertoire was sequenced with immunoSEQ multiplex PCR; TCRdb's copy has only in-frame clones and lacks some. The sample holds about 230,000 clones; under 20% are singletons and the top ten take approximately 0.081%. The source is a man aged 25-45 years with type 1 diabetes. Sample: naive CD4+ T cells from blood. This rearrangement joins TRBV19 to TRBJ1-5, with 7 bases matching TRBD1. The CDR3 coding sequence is TGTGCCAGTAGCGAGATCGACAGGGTAAATCAGCCCCAGCATTTT. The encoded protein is CASSEIDRVNQPQHF.